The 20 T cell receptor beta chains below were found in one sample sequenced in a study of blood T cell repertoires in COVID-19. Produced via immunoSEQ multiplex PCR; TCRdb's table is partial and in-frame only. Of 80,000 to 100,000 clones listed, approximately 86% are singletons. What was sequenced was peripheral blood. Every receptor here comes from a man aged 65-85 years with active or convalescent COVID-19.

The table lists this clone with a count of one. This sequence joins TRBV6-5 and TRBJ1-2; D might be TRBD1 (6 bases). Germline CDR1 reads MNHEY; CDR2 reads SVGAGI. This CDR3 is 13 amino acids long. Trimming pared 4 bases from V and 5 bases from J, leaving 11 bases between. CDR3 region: CASSSGTTYGYTF. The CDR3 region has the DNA TGTGCCAGCAGTTCCGGGACAACTTATGGCTACACCTTC.

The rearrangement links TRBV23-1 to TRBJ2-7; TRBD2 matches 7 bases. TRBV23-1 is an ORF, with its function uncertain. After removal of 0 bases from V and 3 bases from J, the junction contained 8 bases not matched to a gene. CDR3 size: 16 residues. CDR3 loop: CASSQSGGFGSYEQYF. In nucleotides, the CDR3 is TGCGCCAGCAGTCAATCGGGGGGGTTTGGAAGCTACGAGCAGTACTTC.

The CDR3 here is CASSQGLVTHNEQFF. The CDR3 region has the DNA TGTGCCAGCAGCCAAGGACTAGTGACCCACAATGAGCAGTTCTTC. The chain uses TRBV3-1 (or the pseudogene TRBV3-2) and TRBJ2-1; D possibly corresponds to TRBD2 (6 bases). The CDR3 runs 15 residues. Germline V gene sequence: CDR1 LGHDT, CDR2 YNNKEL (reference sequence). Trimming took off 1 base at V and 5 bases at J, with 12 bases between the two ends.

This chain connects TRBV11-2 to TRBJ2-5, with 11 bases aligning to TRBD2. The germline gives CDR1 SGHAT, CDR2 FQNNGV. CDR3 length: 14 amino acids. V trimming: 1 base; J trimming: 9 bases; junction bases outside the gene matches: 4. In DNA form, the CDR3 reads TGTGCCAGCAGCTTAGCTAGCGGGGGGACGGCCCAGTACTTC. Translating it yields CASSLASGGTAQYF.

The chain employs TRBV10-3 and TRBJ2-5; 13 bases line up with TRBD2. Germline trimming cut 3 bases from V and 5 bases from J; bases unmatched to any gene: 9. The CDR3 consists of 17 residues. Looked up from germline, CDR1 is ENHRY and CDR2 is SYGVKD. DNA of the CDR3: TGTGCCATCAGTGAAGAACTAGCGGGGGGGCATAGCGAGACCCAGTACTTC. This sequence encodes CAISEELAGGHSETQYF.

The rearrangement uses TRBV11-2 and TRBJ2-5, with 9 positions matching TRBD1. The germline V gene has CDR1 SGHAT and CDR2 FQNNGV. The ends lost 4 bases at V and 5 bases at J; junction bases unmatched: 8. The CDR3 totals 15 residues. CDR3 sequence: CASSSPGTGRETQYF. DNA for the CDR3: TGTGCCAGCAGCTCGCCCGGGACAGGGAGGGAGACCCAGTACTTC.

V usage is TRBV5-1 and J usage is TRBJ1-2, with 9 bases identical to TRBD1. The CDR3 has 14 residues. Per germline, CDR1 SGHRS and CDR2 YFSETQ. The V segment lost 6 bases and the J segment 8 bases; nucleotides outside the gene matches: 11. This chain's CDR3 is CASTLVQGAGGYTF. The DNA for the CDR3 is TGCGCCAGCACCCTTGTACAGGGGGCTGGCGGCTACACCTTC.

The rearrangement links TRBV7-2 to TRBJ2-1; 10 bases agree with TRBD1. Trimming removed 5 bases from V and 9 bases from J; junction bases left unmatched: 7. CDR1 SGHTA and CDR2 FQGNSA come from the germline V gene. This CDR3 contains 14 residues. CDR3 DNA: TGTGCCAGCAGCGTAGACAGGGGGCGGGGTGAGCAGTTCTTC. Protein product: CASSVDRGRGEQFF.

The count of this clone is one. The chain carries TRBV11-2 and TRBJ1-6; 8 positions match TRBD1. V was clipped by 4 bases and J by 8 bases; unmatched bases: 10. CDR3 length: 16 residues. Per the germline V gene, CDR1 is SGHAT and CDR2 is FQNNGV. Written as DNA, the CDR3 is TGTGCCAGCAGCTCTAGCCTACAGGGGGGTGATTCACCCCTCCACTTT. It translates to CASSSSLQGGDSPLHF.

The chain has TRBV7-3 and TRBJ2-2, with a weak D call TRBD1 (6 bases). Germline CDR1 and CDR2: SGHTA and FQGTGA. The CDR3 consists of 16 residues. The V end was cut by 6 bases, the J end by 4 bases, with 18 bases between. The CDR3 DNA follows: TGTGCCAGCAGAGAGACCGGGACACTACTCACCGGGGAGCTGTTTTTT. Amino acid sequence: CASRETGTLLTGELFF.

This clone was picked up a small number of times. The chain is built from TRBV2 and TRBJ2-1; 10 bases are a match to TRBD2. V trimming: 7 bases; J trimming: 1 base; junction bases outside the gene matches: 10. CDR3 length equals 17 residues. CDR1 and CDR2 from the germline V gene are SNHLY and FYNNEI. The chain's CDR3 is CASTKEAGGPSYNEQFF. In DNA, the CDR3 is TGTGCCAGCACCAAGGAAGCGGGGGGGCCTTCCTACAATGAGCAGTTCTTC.

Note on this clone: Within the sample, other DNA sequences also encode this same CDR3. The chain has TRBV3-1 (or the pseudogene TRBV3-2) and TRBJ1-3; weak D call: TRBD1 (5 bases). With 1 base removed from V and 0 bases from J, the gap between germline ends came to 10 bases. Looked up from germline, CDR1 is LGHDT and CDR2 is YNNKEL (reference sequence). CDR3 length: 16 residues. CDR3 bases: TGTGCCAGCAGCCAAGGGGGCGTGGACTCTGGAAACACCATATATTTT. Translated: CASSQGGVDSGNTIYF.

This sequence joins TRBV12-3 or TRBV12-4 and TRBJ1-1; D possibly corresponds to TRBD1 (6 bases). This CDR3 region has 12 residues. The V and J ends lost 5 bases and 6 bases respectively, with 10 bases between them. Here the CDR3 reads CASSTGTPEAFF. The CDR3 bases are TGTGCCAGCAGTACAGGGACCCCTGAAGCTTTCTTT.

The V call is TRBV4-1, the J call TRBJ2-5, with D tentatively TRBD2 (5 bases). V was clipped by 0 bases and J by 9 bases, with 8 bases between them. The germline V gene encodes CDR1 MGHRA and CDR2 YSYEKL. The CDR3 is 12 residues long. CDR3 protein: CASSQERRAQYF. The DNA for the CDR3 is TGCGCCAGCAGCCAAGAGCGGCGGGCCCAGTACTTC.

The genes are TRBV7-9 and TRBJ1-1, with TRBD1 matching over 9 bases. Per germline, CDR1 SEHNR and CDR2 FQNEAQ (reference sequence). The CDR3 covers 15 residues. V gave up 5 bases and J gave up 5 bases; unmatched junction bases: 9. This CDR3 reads CASSPTDRGGTEAFF. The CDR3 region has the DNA TGTGCCAGCAGCCCAACGGACAGGGGAGGAACTGAAGCTTTCTTT.

Here the CDR3 reads CASSPPGQGMGQPQHF. The CDR3 DNA reads as TGTGCCAGCAGCCCACCGGGACAGGGGATGGGTCAGCCCCAGCATTTT. The J gene is TRBJ1-5, the V gene TRBV5-8, with TRBD1 matching 10 bases. Looked up from germline, CDR1 is SGHTS and CDR2 is YDEGEE. The CDR3 has 16 amino acids. V lost 4 bases and J lost 6; bases outside the gene matches: 10.

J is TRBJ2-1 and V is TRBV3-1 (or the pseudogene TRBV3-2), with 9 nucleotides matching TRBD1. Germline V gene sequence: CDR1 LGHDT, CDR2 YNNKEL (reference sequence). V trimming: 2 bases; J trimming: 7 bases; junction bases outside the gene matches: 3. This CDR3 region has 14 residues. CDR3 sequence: CASSQYGTGNEQFF. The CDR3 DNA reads TGTGCCAGCAGCCAATACGGGACAGGGAATGAGCAGTTCTTC.

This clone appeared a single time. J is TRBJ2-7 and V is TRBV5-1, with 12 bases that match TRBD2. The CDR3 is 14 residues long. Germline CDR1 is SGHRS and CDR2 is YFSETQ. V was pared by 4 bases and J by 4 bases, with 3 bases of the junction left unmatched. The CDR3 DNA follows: TGCGCCAGCAGCGTGACTAGCGGGGGATACGAGCAGTACTTC. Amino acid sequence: CASSVTSGGYEQYF.

CDR3 sequence (DNA): TGTGCCTGGGCCGGGGCGGGGGGCTCCTACAATGAGCAGTTCTTC. It translates to CAWAGAGGSYNEQFF. The chain has TRBV30 and TRBJ2-1; 8 nucleotides match TRBD2. CDR3 length: 15 residues. Germline V lookup: CDR1 GTSNPN, CDR2 SVGIG (reference sequence). The J segment lost 0 bases and the V segment lost 5 bases, leaving 6 bases of the junction unmatched.

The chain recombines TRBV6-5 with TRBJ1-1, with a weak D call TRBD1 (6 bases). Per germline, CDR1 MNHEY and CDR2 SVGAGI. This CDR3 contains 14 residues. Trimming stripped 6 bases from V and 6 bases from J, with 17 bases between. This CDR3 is CASRARPGHAEAFF. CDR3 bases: TGTGCCAGCAGGGCTAGGCCGGGACACGCTGAAGCTTTCTTT.